These T cell receptor beta chains were read from a single sample in a study of T cells in Graves' hyperthyroidism and ophthalmopathy. TCRdb processed the multiplex PCR reads anew with MiXCR; each CDR3 protein has one entry. The data show approximately 330,000 distinct CDR3 sequences, roughly an eighth seen once. Sequencing was carried out using blood. These receptors were collected from a woman aged 40 to 50 with Graves' ophthalmopathy. Both conserved end residues are part of each CDR3. A D gene is named only where the DNA matches it firmly. A clone size is listed for some rows: how often the clone was seen (once, few, many), or a class if it is expanded.

j_gene | d_gene | abundance | v_gene | CDR3aa | CDR3nt
TRBJ2-2 | - | few | TRBV19 | CASQRDTGELFF | TGTGCCTCACAAAGGGACACCGGGGAGCTGTTTTTT
TRBJ2-5 | - | many | TRBV3-1 | CASSQYGAVGETQYF | TGTGCCAGCAGCCAATACGGGGCGGTTGGGGAGACCCAGTACTTC
TRBJ2-3 | TRBD2 | many | TRBV7-2 | CASSLMWGGSTDTQYF | TGTGCCAGCAGCTTAATGTGGGGGGGGTCCACAGATACGCAGTATTTT
TRBJ2-7 | TRBD2 | many | TRBV20-1 | CSARGTSEFYEQYF | TGCAGTGCTAGGGGGACTAGCGAGTTCTACGAGCAGTACTTC
TRBJ2-7 | TRBD1 | few | TRBV20-1 | CSARRGQGEREQYF | TGCAGTGCTAGGCGGGGACAGGGGGAAAGGGAGCAGTACTTC
TRBJ1-5 | - | many | TRBV29-1 | CSAKDKDQNQPQHF | TGCAGCGCCAAAGACAAAGACCAAAATCAGCCCCAGCATTTT
TRBJ2-2 | - | - | TRBV7-9 | CASSISGGGTGELFF | TGTGCCAGCAGCATATCAGGAGGGGGCACCGGGGAGCTGTTTTTT
TRBJ2-2 | - | - | TRBV19 | CASSIDAGLFTGELFF | TGTGCCAGTAGTATAGACGCCGGACTGTTCACCGGGGAGCTGTTTTTT
TRBJ2-1 | TRBD1 | many | TRBV2 | CASRRTGFDEQFF | TGTGCCAGCAGGAGGACAGGGTTCGATGAGCAGTTCTTC
TRBJ2-1 | - | many | TRBV2 | CASSGPYSYNEQFF | TGTGCCAGCAGCGGCCCCTACTCCTACAATGAGCAGTTCTTC
TRBJ1-3 | - | many | TRBV12-3/TRBV12-4 | CASSFLLVRDTIYF | TGTGCCAGCAGTTTTCTTCTAGTTCGGGACACCATATATTTT
TRBJ2-1 | TRBD2 | many | TRBV25-1 | CASSFALGLAGNEQFF | TGTGCCAGCAGCTTTGCCCTCGGACTAGCGGGCAATGAGCAGTTCTTC
TRBJ1-1 | - | many | TRBV11-1 | CASSYSAGSAEAFF | TGTGCCAGCAGCTACAGCGCGGGGAGTGCTGAAGCTTTCTTT
TRBJ2-7 | TRBD1 | - | TRBV29-1 | CSVEQADRGRTGDEQYF | TGCAGCGTTGAGCAGGCGGACAGGGGTAGAACCGGGGACGAGCAGTACTTC
TRBJ1-1 | - | few | TRBV6-1 | CASSRGVNTEAFF | TGTGCCAGCAGCCGAGGGGTGAACACTGAAGCTTTCTTT
TRBJ2-7 | TRBD1 | many | TRBV7-2 | CASSFTGAYEQYF | TGTGCCAGCAGCTTCACAGGGGCCTACGAGCAGTACTTC
TRBJ1-1 | - | many | TRBV2 | CASTETGSLYGEAFF | TGTGCCAGCACAGAGACCGGAAGCTTATACGGTGAAGCTTTCTTT
TRBJ1-5 | - | few | TRBV28 | CASRGVGANPQHF | TGTGCCAGCAGGGGGGTGGGGGCCAACCCCCAGCATTTT
TRBJ2-2 | - | - | TRBV2 | CASSLVAVYTGELFF | TGTGCCAGCAGCTTAGTCGCGGTTTACACCGGGGAGCTGTTTTTT
TRBJ2-1 | TRBD2 | few | TRBV20-1 | CSVTSGRSDEQFF | TGCAGTGTGACTAGCGGGAGGTCGGATGAGCAGTTCTTC
TRBJ1-4 | - | few | TRBV10-3 | CAISESTGKTNEKLFF | TGTGCCATCAGTGAGTCGACAGGCAAAACTAATGAAAAACTGTTTTTT
TRBJ1-2 | - | many | TRBV28 | CASNSQGGLDGYTF | TGTGCCAGCAACTCGCAAGGAGGGTTGGATGGCTACACCTTC
TRBJ2-7 | TRBD1 | - | TRBV20-1 | CGATDRADYEQYF | TGCGGTGCTACGGACAGGGCGGATTACGAGCAGTACTTC
TRBJ1-2 | - | many | TRBV30 | CAWSRGGYGYTF | TGTGCCTGGAGTAGGGGGGGATATGGCTACACCTTC